This T cell receptor (beta chain) was identified during a study of T cells in Graves' hyperthyroidism and ophthalmopathy. Study details: Peripheral blood collection took place at initial diagnosis, before any treatment.

In germline, CDR1 is SGHRS, CDR2 YFSETQ. V gave up 1 base and J gave up 3 bases, with 13 bases separating them. The CDR3 is made up of 16 amino acids. Diagnostic assessment was based on clinical symptoms, serum thyroxine and TRAb, thyroid ultrasound and orbital computed tomography. This clonotype was seen a handful of times. There were TCR beta CDR3 regions amplified from RNA transcripts. Primed by the HTBI set, a first-round RT-PCR was run on the TCR CDR3. TCRdb independently ran MiXCR on the multiplex PCR reads; one entry per CDR3 protein. The data contain under 400,000 distinct CDR3 sequences, approximately 18% of them seen just once; the ten biggest clones take up about 49%.

The chain employs TRBV5-1 and TRBJ2-2, with D unresolved. The sequenced sample consisted of blood. The TCR originated in a woman in her fifties or sixties with Graves' hyperthyroidism. CDR3 sequence (DNA): TGCGCCAGCAGCTTGCCCAAGCCCGCGGACACCGGGGAGCTGTTTTTT. This translates into CASSLPKPADTGELFF.